These 22 T cell receptor beta chains were sequenced from one sample in a study of beta chain features in type 1 diabetes (dated by TCRdb to between 2017 and 2018). The antigens these receptors bind are not known. Study-level results and caveats: A moderate but significant shortening of TCRB CDR3 length was observed in type 1 diabetes patients in all four CD4+ subsets.

Library generation was performed with the immunoSEQ multiplex PCR assay. The entire isolated RNA was reverse transcribed using the High Capacity cDNA Reverse Transcription Kit, and thus expressed TCRB transcripts were sequenced. Entries here come from immuneACCESS through TCRdb and include only in-frame sequences with V and J called. Some clones fail to appear in such tables; in the studies checked, an unresolved V gene covers under half of the shortfall, and the cause of the remainder is unknown. The sample yields around 170,000 clones; roughly 9% were counted once. The ten largest clonotypes hold 0.7% of the sample. Sequencing input: central memory CD4+ T cells from blood. The receptors derive from a woman in her thirties with type 1 diabetes.

As to this clone: The sample contains more than one DNA sequence encoding this CDR3. The chain is built from TRBV7-3 and TRBJ2-5; D possibly corresponds to TRBD1 (6 bases). The V end lost 5 bases, the J end lost 2 bases, and 9 bases lay between the germline ends. CDR1 is SGHTA and CDR2 is FQGTGA in the germline V gene. The CDR3 covers 13 residues. The CDR3 DNA reads as TGTGCCAGCAGCAGAGGACAGCAAGAGACCCAGTACTTC. Translation: CASSRGQQETQYF.

CDR3 protein: CASSLAESGLIAFF. In DNA, the CDR3 is TGTGCCAGCAGCTTAGCGGAATCGGGGTTGATCGCTTTCTTT. The chain recombines TRBV7-9 with TRBJ1-1; D uncertain. V lost 0 bases and J 11 bases, leaving 16 bases between the germline ends. The CDR3 is 14 amino acids. Germline loops: CDR1 SEHNR, CDR2 FQNEAQ (reference sequence).

There are a few counts of this clone. The V call is TRBV7-9, the J call TRBJ1-1; tentative D call: TRBD1 (5 bases). Per the germline V gene, CDR1 is SEHNR and CDR2 is FQNEAQ (reference sequence). CDR3 length: 15 amino acids. V lost 4 bases and J lost 2, with 14 bases in between. Here the CDR3 reads CASSSSGSSNTEAFF. The CDR3 DNA is TGTGCCAGCAGCTCATCAGGGTCAAGTAACACTGAAGCTTTCTTT. Full variable domain (missing parts from reference TRBV7-9 and TRBJ1-1): DTGVSQNPRHKITKRGQNVTFRCDPISEHNRLYWYRQTLGQGPEFLTYFQNEAQLEKSRLLSDRFSAERPKGSFSTLEIQRTEQGDSAMYLCASSSSGSSNTEAFFGQGTRLTVV.

The CDR3 loop is CASSLWQNTGELFF. DNA for the CDR3: TGTGCCAGCAGCTTATGGCAAAACACCGGGGAGCTGTTTTTT. The V call is TRBV7-2, the J call TRBJ2-2; D gene ambiguous. The V end lost 2 bases, the J end lost 2 bases, and 6 bases lay between the germline ends. The CDR3 runs to 14 residues. CDR1 SGHTA and CDR2 FQGNSA come from the germline V gene.

This chain connects TRBV7-9 to TRBJ2-7, with 8 bases aligning to TRBD1. Per germline, CDR1 SEHNR and CDR2 FQNEAQ (reference sequence). V dropped 4 bases and J dropped 3; count of bases not matched to a gene: 8. The CDR3 is made up of 15 amino acids. CDR3 loop: CASSWGPDRGYEQYF. The CDR3 DNA is TGTGCCAGCAGCTGGGGCCCAGACAGGGGCTACGAGCAGTACTTC.

This clone was detected a few times. The rearrangement joins TRBV28 to TRBJ1-1; D is unresolved. The length of the CDR3 is 12 residues. Germline CDR1 reads MDHEN; CDR2 reads SYDVKM. Trimming cost V 5 bases and J 3 bases, with 7 bases left between them. The CDR3 loop reads CASSLPDTEAFF. The CDR3 DNA reads TGTGCCAGCAGTCTACCGGACACTGAAGCTTTCTTT. The full variable domain, completed using reference TRBV28 and TRBJ1-1, is DVKVTQSSRYLVKRTGEKVFLECVQDMDHENMFWYRQDPGLGLRLIYFSYDVKMKEKGDIPEGYSVSREKKERFSLILESASTNQTSMYLCASSLPDTEAFFGQGTRLTVV.

This clone ranks as medium-sized. The CDR3 DNA sequence: TGTGCCAGTAGTACCAGGAATGAGCAGTTCTTC. Its translation is CASSTRNEQFF. This chain links TRBV19 with TRBJ2-1; D is undetermined. The CDR3 length is 11 residues. Germline-derived CDR1 and CDR2 are LNHDA and SQIVND (reference sequence). The V gene lost 4 bases and the J gene lost 7 bases, with 5 bases spanning the gap.

The chain combines TRBV7-3 with TRBJ1-3; D is possibly TRBD1 (5 bases). With 4 bases removed from V and 7 bases from J, the gap between germline ends came to 14 bases. The germline V gene has CDR1 SGHTA and CDR2 FQGTGA. The CDR3 length is 14 residues. CDR3 DNA: TGTGCCAGCAGCTCCACCGCGGGGGGGAACACCATATATTTT. This sequence encodes CASSSTAGGNTIYF.

This clone showed up just a few times. This chain uses TRBV13 with TRBJ2-1; a possible D gene is TRBD1 (6 bases). Germline V lookup: CDR1 PRHDT, CDR2 FYEKMQ (reference sequence). The CDR3 runs to 13 residues. V was cut by 7 bases and J by 10 bases, with 17 bases left in between. CDR3 protein: CASTSRGSREQFF. CDR3 coding DNA: TGTGCCAGCACGTCCAGGGGCAGCAGAGAGCAGTTCTTC. The entire variable domain, with the rest obtained from reference TRBV13 and TRBJ2-1, is as follows: AAGVIQSPRHLIKEKRETATLKCYPIPRHDTVYWYQQGPGQDPQFLISFYEKMQSDKGSIPDRFSAQQFSDYHSELNMSSLELGDSALYFCASTSRGSREQFFGPGTRLTVL.

This clone appeared a few times. The rearrangement joins TRBV4-1 to TRBJ1-5, with 7 bases lining up with TRBD1. The germline gives CDR1 MGHRA, CDR2 YSYEKL. CDR3 length: 14 amino acids. V was clipped by 5 bases and J by 4 bases; unmatched bases: 5. CDR3 loop: CASSLGQLNQPQHF. For the CDR3, the DNA is TGCGCCAGCAGCTTGGGACAGCTAAATCAGCCCCAGCATTTT.

J is TRBJ1-3 and V is TRBV4-1; D unclear. Germline V gives CDR1 MGHRA, CDR2 YSYEKL. The ends were cut back, 3 bases at V and 0 bases at J, with 9 bases in the middle. CDR3 length: 15 residues. The CDR3 reads CASSQLEFSGNTIYF. DNA of the CDR3: TGCGCCAGCAGCCAGTTAGAATTCTCTGGAAACACCATATATTTT.

V and J are TRBV5-1 and TRBJ2-7; D is perhaps TRBD1 (5 bases). The V end was cut by 4 bases, the J end by 4 bases, with 15 bases between. The CDR3 covers 14 residues. The V gene's germline CDR1 is SGHRS and CDR2 YFSETQ. The CDR3 spells CASSTDSVRYEQYF. The CDR3 nucleotides read TGCGCCAGCAGCACCGACAGCGTCCGTTACGAGCAGTACTTC.

The chain recombines TRBV19 with TRBJ1-1; D not certain. CDR1 and CDR2 from the germline V gene are LNHDA and SQIVND (reference sequence). The CDR3 runs to 14 residues. Trimming removed 5 bases from V and 7 bases from J, with 17 bases in between. The CDR3 region has the DNA TGTGCCAGTAGTTCCCGGCGCGAGACGGGTGAAGCTTTCTTT. It encodes CASSSRRETGEAFF. Complete variable domain (other parts from reference TRBV19 and TRBJ1-1): DGGITQSPKYLFRKEGQNVTLSCEQNLNHDAMYWYRQDPGQGLRLIYYSQIVNDFQKGDIAEGYSVSREKKESFPLTVTSAQKNPTAFYLCASSSRRETGEAFFGQGTRLTVV.

The V call is TRBV2, the J call TRBJ2-1; 10 bases are a match to TRBD2. CDR1 and CDR2 from the germline V gene are SNHLY and FYNNEI. This CDR3 has 14 amino acids. V gave up 6 bases and J gave up 7 bases; unmatched junction bases: 6. The chain's CDR3 is CASRRAGGTNEQFF. In DNA, the CDR3 is TGTGCCAGCAGACGAGCGGGAGGGACAAATGAGCAGTTCTTC.

This clone came up many times. The gene calls are TRBV6-5 and TRBJ2-7, with 7 bases identical to TRBD2. The CDR3 contains 14 residues. V dropped 5 bases and J dropped 0; count of bases not matched to a gene: 4. Germline CDR1 reads MNHEY; CDR2 reads SVGAGI. CDR3 sequence: CASSPRDYSYEQYF. CDR3 coding DNA: TGTGCCAGCAGTCCGAGGGACTACTCCTACGAGCAGTACTTC.

CDR3 region: CASSLGIPGLAGNNEQFF. In nucleotides, the CDR3 is TGTGCCAGCAGCTTGGGTATACCGGGACTAGCGGGAAACAATGAGCAGTTCTTC. The chain couples TRBV7-6 to TRBJ2-1; TRBD2 matches 13 bases. J was trimmed by 5 bases and V by 3 bases; bases with no gene match: 10. This CDR3 spans 18 amino acids. Germline CDR1 reads SGHVS; CDR2 reads FNYEAQ. Full variable domain (missing parts from reference TRBV7-6 and TRBJ2-1): GAGVSQSPRYKVTKRGQDVALRCDPISGHVSLYWYRQALGQGPEFLTYFNYEAQQDKSGLPNDRFSAERPEGSISTLTIQRTEQRDSAMYRCASSLGIPGLAGNNEQFFGPGTRLTVL.

The chain carries TRBV7-9 and TRBJ1-1; D is undetermined. Germline V gives CDR1 SEHNR, CDR2 FQNEAQ (reference sequence). V lost 6 bases and J 5 bases, leaving 13 bases between the germline ends. This CDR3 contains 13 residues. Here the CDR3 reads CASSLNLGTEAFF. DNA for the CDR3: TGTGCCAGCAGTTTAAACCTCGGGACTGAAGCTTTCTTT.

V usage is TRBV21-1 and J usage is TRBJ1-1; TRBD1 reflects the table's D call only, with no check against the DNA. TRBV21-1 counts as a pseudogene. CDR3 length equals 22 residues. The CDR3: CASSKAQPQAGVRRHENTEAFF. CDR3 DNA sequence: TGTGCCAGCAGCAAAGCGCAACCTCAGGCAGGGGTTCGGAGGCATGAGAACACTGAAGCTTTCTTT.

V is TRBV5-1 and J is TRBJ2-5; perhaps TRBD2 as D (6 bases). The CDR3 extends over 15 amino acids. Germline assignment: CDR1 SGHRS and CDR2 YFSETQ. Between the trimmed V and J ends, which lost 0 bases and 0 bases, there was a span of 9 bases. CDR3 in DNA: TGCGCCAGCAGCTTGGAGGACTACCACCAAGAGACCCAGTACTTC. Encoded protein: CASSLEDYHQETQYF.

The V and J genes are TRBV5-1 and TRBJ2-1; 7 positions match TRBD1. This CDR3 comprises 12 residues. V trimming: 4 bases; J trimming: 8 bases; junction bases outside the gene matches: 3. The germline V gene encodes CDR1 SGHRS and CDR2 YFSETQ. The CDR3 nucleotides read TGCGCCAGCAGCGGGGACAGAGATGAGCAGTTCTTC. This translates into CASSGDRDEQFF.

V usage is TRBV5-6 and J usage is TRBJ2-1; D is possibly TRBD2 (6 bases). V gave up 2 bases and J gave up 5 bases, with 14 bases separating them. The V gene's germline CDR1 is SGHDT and CDR2 YYEEEE. The CDR3 has 15 residues. The CDR3 nucleotides read TGTGCCAGCAGCTTCGTCGAGACTAGACACAATGAGCAGTTCTTC. The encoded protein is CASSFVETRHNEQFF.

J is TRBJ2-4 and V is TRBV19; 12 positions match TRBD2. V shed 4 bases, J shed 0 bases, and the junction held 1 base outside the gene matches. Germline V gene sequence: CDR1 LNHDA, CDR2 SQIVND (reference sequence). The CDR3 is 16 residues long. In DNA, the CDR3 is TGTGCCAGTAGTACGGGACTAGCGGGAGCCAAAAACATTCAGTACTTC. This sequence encodes CASSTGLAGAKNIQYF. Supplemented by reference TRBV19 and TRBJ2-4, the full variable domain reads DGGITQSPKYLFRKEGQNVTLSCEQNLNHDAMYWYRQDPGQGLRLIYYSQIVNDFQKGDIAEGYSVSREKKESFPLTVTSAQKNPTAFYLCASSTGLAGAKNIQYFGAGTRLSVL.